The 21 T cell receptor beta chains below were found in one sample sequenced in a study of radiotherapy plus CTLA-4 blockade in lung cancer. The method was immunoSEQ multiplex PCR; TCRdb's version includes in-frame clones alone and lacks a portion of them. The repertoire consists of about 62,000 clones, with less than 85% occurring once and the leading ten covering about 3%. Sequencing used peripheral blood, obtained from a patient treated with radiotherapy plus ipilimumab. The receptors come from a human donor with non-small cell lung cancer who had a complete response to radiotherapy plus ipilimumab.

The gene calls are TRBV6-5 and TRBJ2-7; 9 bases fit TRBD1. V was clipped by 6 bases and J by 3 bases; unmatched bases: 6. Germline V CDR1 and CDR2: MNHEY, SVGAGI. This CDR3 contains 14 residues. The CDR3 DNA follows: TGTGCCAGCAGCCCGAGGGACAGGGTCTACGAGCAGTACTTC. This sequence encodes CASSPRDRVYEQYF.

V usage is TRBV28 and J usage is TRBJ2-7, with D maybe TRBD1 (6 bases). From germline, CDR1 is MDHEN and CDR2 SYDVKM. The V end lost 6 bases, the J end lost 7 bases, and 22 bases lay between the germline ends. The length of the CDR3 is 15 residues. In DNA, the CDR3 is TGTGCCAGCAGAAACACCCAGGGGCCCCAGGGGGAGCAGTACTTC. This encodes CASRNTQGPQGEQYF.

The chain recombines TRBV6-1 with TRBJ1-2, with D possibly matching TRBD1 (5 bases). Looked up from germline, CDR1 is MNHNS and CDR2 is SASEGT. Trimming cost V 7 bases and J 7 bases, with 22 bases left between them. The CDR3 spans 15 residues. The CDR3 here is CASIRGQGSSFGYTF. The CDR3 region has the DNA TGTGCCAGCATCCGTGGGCAGGGAAGTTCTTTTGGCTACACCTTC.

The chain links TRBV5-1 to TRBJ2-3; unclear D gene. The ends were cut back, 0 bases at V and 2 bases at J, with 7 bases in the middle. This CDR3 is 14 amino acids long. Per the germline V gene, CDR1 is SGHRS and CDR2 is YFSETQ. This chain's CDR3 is CASSLDGVTDTQYF. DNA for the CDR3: TGCGCCAGCAGCTTGGATGGAGTCACAGATACGCAGTATTTT.

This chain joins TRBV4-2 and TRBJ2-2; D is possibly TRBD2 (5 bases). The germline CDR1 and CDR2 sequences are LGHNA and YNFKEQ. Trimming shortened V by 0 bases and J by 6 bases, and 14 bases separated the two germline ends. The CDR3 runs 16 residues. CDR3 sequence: CASSQDAEVTAGELFF. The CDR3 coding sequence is TGTGCCAGCAGCCAAGACGCGGAGGTCACGGCCGGGGAGCTGTTTTTT.

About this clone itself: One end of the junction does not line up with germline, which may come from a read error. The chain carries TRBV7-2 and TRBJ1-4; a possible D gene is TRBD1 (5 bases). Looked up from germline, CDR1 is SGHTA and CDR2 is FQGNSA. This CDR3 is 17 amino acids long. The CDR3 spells CAGSPGHTRTTNEKLFF. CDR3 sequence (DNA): TGTGCCGGCAGCCCAGGACATACGAGAACAACTAATGAAAAACTGTTTTTT.

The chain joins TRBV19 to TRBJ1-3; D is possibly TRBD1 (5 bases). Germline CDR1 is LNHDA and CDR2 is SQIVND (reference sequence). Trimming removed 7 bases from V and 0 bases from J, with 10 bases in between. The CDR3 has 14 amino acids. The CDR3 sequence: CASTRGGSGNTIYF. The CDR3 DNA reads TGTGCCAGTACCCGGGGGGGCTCTGGAAACACCATATATTTT. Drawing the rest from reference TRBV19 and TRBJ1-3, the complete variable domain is DGGITQSPKYLFRKEGQNVTLSCEQNLNHDAMYWYRQDPGQGLRLIYYSQIVNDFQKGDIAEGYSVSREKKESFPLTVTSAQKNPTAFYLCASTRGGSGNTIYFGEGSWLTVV.

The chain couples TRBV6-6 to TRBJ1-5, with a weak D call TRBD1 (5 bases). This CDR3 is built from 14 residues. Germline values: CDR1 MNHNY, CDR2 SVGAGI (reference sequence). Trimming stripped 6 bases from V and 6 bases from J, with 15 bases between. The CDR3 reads CASRLDSSGQPQHF. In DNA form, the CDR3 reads TGTGCCAGCAGGCTCGACAGCTCGGGTCAGCCCCAGCATTTT.

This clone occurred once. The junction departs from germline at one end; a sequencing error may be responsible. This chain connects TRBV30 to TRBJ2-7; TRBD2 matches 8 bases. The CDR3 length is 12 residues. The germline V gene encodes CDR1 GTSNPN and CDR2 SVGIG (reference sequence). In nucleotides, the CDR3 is TGTGCCCGGAGTAGCGGGGTGAACGAGCAGTACTTC. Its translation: CARSSGVNEQYF.

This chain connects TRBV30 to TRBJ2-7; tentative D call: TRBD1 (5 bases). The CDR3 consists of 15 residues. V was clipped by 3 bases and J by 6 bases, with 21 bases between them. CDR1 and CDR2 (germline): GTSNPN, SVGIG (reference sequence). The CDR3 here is CAWRPQTSGSREQYF. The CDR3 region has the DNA TGTGCCTGGAGACCTCAAACTTCAGGGTCTCGCGAGCAGTACTTC.

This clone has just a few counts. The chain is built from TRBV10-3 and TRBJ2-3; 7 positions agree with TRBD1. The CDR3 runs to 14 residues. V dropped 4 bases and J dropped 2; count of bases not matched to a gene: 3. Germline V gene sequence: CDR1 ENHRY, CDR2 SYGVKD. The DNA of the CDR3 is TGTGCCATCAGTGCCAGGGGGACCACAGATACGCAGTATTTT. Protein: CAISARGTTDTQYF.

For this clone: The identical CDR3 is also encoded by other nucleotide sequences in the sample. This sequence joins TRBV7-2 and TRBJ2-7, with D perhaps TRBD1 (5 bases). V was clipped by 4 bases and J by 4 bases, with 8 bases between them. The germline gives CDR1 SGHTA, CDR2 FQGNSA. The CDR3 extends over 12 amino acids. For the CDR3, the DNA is TGTGCCAGCAGCTCCCAGGGTTACGAGCAGTACTTC. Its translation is CASSSQGYEQYF. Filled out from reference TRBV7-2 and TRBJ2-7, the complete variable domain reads GAGVSQSPSNKVTEKGKDVELRCDPISGHTALYWYRQSLGQGLEFLIYFQGNSAPDKSGLPSDRFSAERTGGSVSTLTIQRTQQEDSAVYLCASSSQGYEQYFGPGTRLTVT.

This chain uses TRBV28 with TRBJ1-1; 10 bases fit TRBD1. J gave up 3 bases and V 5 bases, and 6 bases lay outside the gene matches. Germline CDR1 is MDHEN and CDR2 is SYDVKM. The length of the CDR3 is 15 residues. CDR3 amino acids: CASSTPGTGDTEAFF. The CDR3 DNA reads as TGTGCCAGCAGTACCCCCGGGACAGGGGACACTGAAGCTTTCTTT.

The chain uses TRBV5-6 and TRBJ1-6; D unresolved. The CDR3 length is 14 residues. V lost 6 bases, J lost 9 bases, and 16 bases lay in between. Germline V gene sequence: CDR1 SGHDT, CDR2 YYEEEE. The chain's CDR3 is CASKVGGWGSPLHF. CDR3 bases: TGTGCCAGCAAAGTTGGAGGGTGGGGTTCACCCCTCCACTTT.

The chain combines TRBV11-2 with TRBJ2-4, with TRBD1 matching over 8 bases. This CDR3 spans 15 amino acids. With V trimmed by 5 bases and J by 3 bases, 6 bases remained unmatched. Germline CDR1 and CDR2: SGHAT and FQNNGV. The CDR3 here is CASSLQGGVKNIQYF. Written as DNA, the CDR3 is TGTGCCAGCAGCCTACAGGGGGGCGTCAAAAACATTCAGTACTTC.

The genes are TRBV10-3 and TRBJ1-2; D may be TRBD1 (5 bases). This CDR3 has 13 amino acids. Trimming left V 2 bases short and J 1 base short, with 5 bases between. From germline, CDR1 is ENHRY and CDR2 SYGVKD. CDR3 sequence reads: CAISEQGNYGYTF. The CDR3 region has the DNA TGTGCCATCAGTGAGCAGGGTAACTATGGCTACACCTTC.

The CDR3 DNA reads TGCGCCAGCAGCCAGGCAGGTTTTCACAATGAGCAGTTCTTC. Translated, it gives CASSQAGFHNEQFF. The chain links TRBV4-3 to TRBJ2-1, with D unclear. V lost 3 bases to trimming and J lost 5 bases, with 11 bases between them. Looked up from germline, CDR1 is LGHNA and CDR2 is YSLEER. The CDR3 is 14 amino acids.

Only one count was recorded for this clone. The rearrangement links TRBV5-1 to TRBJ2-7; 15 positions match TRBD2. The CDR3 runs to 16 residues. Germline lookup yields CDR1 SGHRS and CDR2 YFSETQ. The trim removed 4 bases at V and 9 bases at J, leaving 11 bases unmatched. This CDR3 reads CASSDSGLAGGRMQYF. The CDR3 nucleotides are TGCGCCAGCAGCGACTCCGGACTAGCGGGGGGGCGGATGCAGTACTTC.

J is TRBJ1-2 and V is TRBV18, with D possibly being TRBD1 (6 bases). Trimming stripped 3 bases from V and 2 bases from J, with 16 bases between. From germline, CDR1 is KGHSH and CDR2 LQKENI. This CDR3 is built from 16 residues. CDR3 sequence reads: CASSPRDPGTNYGYTF. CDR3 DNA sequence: TGTGCCAGCTCACCCCGGGACCCCGGGACAAACTATGGCTACACCTTC.

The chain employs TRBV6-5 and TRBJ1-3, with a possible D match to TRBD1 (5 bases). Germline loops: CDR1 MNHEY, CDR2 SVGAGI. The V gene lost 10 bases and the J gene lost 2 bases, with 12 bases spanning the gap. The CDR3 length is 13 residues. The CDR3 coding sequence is TGTGCCACCAGCGAGACAGCTGGAAACACCATATATTTT. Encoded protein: CATSETAGNTIYF.

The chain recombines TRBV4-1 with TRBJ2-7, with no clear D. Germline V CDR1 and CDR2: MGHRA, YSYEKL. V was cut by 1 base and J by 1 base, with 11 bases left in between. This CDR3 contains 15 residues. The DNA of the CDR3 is TGCGCCAGCAGCCAAGGACCAACCGGGTCCTACGAGCAGTACTTC. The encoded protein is CASSQGPTGSYEQYF.